This TCR beta chain emerged from a study of T cells after somatic rescue of genetic block. The assay was immunoSEQ multiplex PCR, and TCRdb's table has in-frame clones only and misses some. The repertoire holds tens of thousands of clones, with under 95% as singletons. Sequencing was performed on peripheral blood mononuclear cells (PBMCs). This sequence originates from a man aged 30 to 45.

DNA for the CDR3: TGCGCCAGCAGCCAAGTTTGGGCTAGCGGGAGAACGACCTACAATGAGCAGTTCTTC. It translates to CASSQVWASGRTTYNEQFF. The chain uses TRBV4-3 and TRBJ2-1, with 10 bases identical to TRBD2. There are 19 residues in the CDR3. Germline V gene sequence: CDR1 LGHNA, CDR2 YSLEER. After removal of 1 base from V and 2 bases from J, the junction contained 11 bases not matched to a gene.